These 30 T cell receptor beta chains share one sample of origin, sequenced in a study of blood T cell repertoires in COVID-19. Sequencing used immunoSEQ multiplex PCR; TCRdb keeps in-frame clones, though not all of them. The sample holds 150,000 or so clones, around 80% seen once. The material sequenced was PBMCs or T cells enriched from blood (not recorded which). Source of these receptors: an older man who had been exposed to COVID-19.

This chain joins TRBV9 and TRBJ1-1; D is unclear. CDR3 length: 12 residues. Trimming left V 1 base short and J 3 bases short, with 4 bases between. In germline, CDR1 is SGDLS, CDR2 YYNGEE. CDR3 in amino acids: CASSVSDTEAFF. CDR3 nucleotide sequence: TGTGCCAGCAGCGTATCGGACACTGAAGCTTTCTTT.

The chain's CDR3 is CASSSTPDRVRGYTF. CDR3 bases: TGTGCCAGCAGTTCTACACCCGACAGGGTTAGAGGCTACACCTTC. The V gene is TRBV28, the J gene TRBJ1-2, with 7 bases that match TRBD1. This CDR3 is 15 amino acids long. Germline V gives CDR1 MDHEN, CDR2 SYDVKM. V was pared by 4 bases and J by 8 bases, with 13 bases of the junction left unmatched.

The chain employs TRBV7-2 and TRBJ2-1; 8 bases align to TRBD2. The germline gives CDR1 SGHTA, CDR2 FQGNSA. This CDR3 is built from 14 residues. Trimming cost V 1 base and J 9 bases; bases outside gene matches: 5. CDR3 in amino acids: CASSLDGRAPEQFF. CDR3 in DNA: TGTGCCAGCAGCTTAGACGGGAGGGCCCCTGAGCAGTTCTTC.

This chain uses TRBV5-1 with TRBJ1-3, with D unclear. The length of the CDR3 is 14 residues. Germline V gene sequence: CDR1 SGHRS, CDR2 YFSETQ. With 1 base removed from V and 3 bases from J, the gap between germline ends came to 8 bases. In DNA, the CDR3 is TGCGCCAGCAGCTTGAGCTTCGATGGAAACACCATATATTTT. As protein: CASSLSFDGNTIYF.

V is TRBV19 and J is TRBJ1-2; no firm D call. Germline values: CDR1 LNHDA, CDR2 SQIVND (reference sequence). The CDR3 runs to 16 residues. The V gene lost 7 bases and the J gene lost 8 bases, with 26 bases spanning the gap. The CDR3 DNA reads as TGTGCCAGTACCTTTCAAAACCGGGGTTTGAAAGGGGGCTACACCTTC. This translates into CASTFQNRGLKGGYTF.

The rearrangement uses TRBV3-1 (or the pseudogene TRBV3-2) and TRBJ2-7, with D tentatively TRBD1 (6 bases). Germline V lookup: CDR1 LGHDT, CDR2 YNNKEL (reference sequence). CDR3 length: 14 residues. The V gene lost 2 bases and the J gene lost 3 bases, with 11 bases spanning the gap. CDR3 sequence (DNA): TGTGCCAGCAGCCAAACGACAGGAGTCTACGAGCAGTACTTC. This sequence encodes CASSQTTGVYEQYF.

The rearrangement links TRBV6-5 to TRBJ2-7; a possible D gene is TRBD1 (5 bases). V was pared by 7 bases and J by 3 bases, with 13 bases between. This CDR3 has 13 amino acids. Germline V gene sequence: CDR1 MNHEY, CDR2 SVGAGI. Here the CDR3 DNA reads TGTGCCAGCACGACAGAATCTTACTACGAGCAGTACTTC. It translates to CASTTESYYEQYF.

The rearrangement joins TRBV19 to TRBJ1-2, with TRBD1 matching 9 bases. Germline trimming cut 8 bases from V and 0 bases from J; bases unmatched to any gene: 1. Germline CDR1 is LNHDA and CDR2 is SQIVND (reference sequence). This CDR3 has 13 amino acids. The CDR3, as DNA: TGTGCCAGTGGGGACAGGGCTAACTATGGCTACACCTTC. It translates to CASGDRANYGYTF.

The V gene is TRBV3-1 (or the pseudogene TRBV3-2), the J gene TRBJ1-1; D gene uncertain. The V gene lost 1 base and the J gene lost 3 bases, with 9 bases spanning the gap. The CDR3 contains 14 residues. Germline CDR1 and CDR2: LGHDT and YNNKEL (reference sequence). CDR3 region: CASSQVAGYTEAFF. The CDR3 DNA sequence: TGTGCCAGCAGCCAAGTTGCCGGGTACACTGAAGCTTTCTTT.

The chain employs TRBV2 and TRBJ2-7; 12 positions agree with TRBD2. Germline assignment: CDR1 SNHLY and CDR2 FYNNEI. There are 14 residues in the CDR3. Trimming took 7 bases from V and 3 from J; bases not matched to a gene: 4. CDR3 sequence (DNA): TGTGCCAGCACCGGACTAGCGGGGTTCTACGAGCAGTACTTC. This codes for CASTGLAGFYEQYF.

Written as DNA, the CDR3 is TGTGCCAGCAGCCTAACTAGCGGGGGGCACACAGATACGCAGTATTTT. As protein: CASSLTSGGHTDTQYF. V usage is TRBV7-8 and J usage is TRBJ2-3, with 12 bases identical to TRBD2. The CDR3 is 16 amino acids. The junction had 5 bases not matched to a gene; V was cut back by 5 bases and J by 2 bases. CDR1 and CDR2 (germline): SGHVS, FQNEAQ.

CDR3 sequence: CASSKQRELFF. CDR3 nucleotide sequence: TGTGCCAGCAGCAAGCAACGGGAGCTGTTTTTT. The V call is TRBV6-2 or TRBV6-3, the J call TRBJ2-2; D gene unclear. The CDR3 length is 11 residues. V lost 6 bases and J 9 bases, leaving 8 bases between the germline ends. Germline loops: CDR1 MNHEY, CDR2 SVGEGT.

The V gene is TRBV27, the J gene TRBJ2-7, with D perhaps TRBD2 (6 bases). The germline gives CDR1 MNHEY, CDR2 SMNVEV (reference sequence). V lost 4 bases and J lost 6, with 16 bases in between. The CDR3 covers 14 residues. The CDR3: CASSSVGRRGEQYF. In DNA form, the CDR3 reads TGTGCCAGCAGTTCTGTGGGCCGGAGGGGCGAGCAGTACTTC.

The V call is TRBV2, the J call TRBJ2-2; possible D gene TRBD2, 5 bases. The CDR3 is 14 residues long. Trimming cost V 7 bases and J 5 bases, with 14 bases left between them. The V gene's germline CDR1 is SNHLY and CDR2 FYNNEI. The CDR3 nucleotides are TGTGCCAGCACCCTAGAGCAGCGGACCGGGGAGCTGTTTTTT. Encoded protein: CASTLEQRTGELFF.

The chain has TRBV4-2 and TRBJ2-7; 7 bases line up with TRBD1. The junction had 3 bases not matched to a gene; V was cut back by 0 bases and J by 1 base. This CDR3 is built from 15 residues. Germline V CDR1 and CDR2: LGHNA, YNFKEQ. In DNA, the CDR3 is TGTGCCAGCAGCCAAGATGGGGACAGATCCTACGAGCAGTACTTC. It codes for CASSQDGDRSYEQYF.

The CDR3 protein is CASSLDPGTGELFF. DNA for the CDR3: TGTGCCAGCAGCTTAGATCCAGGCACCGGGGAGCTGTTTTTT. The J gene is TRBJ2-2, the V gene TRBV11-3; D not resolved. Trimming took off 0 bases at V and 4 bases at J, with 6 bases between the two ends. Germline V gene data show CDR1 as SGHNT and CDR2 as YENEEA. CDR3 length: 14 amino acids.

V is TRBV12-3 or TRBV12-4 and J is TRBJ2-2; perhaps TRBD1 as D (5 bases). CDR3 length equals 13 residues. V was trimmed by 9 bases and J by 7 bases, leaving 15 bases between them. As DNA, the CDR3 is TGTGCCAGTTCGTTTAGACAGAACGGGGAGCTGTTTTTT. Residues: CASSFRQNGELFF.

The chain couples TRBV2 to TRBJ2-3; 7 positions agree with TRBD1. In germline, CDR1 is SNHLY, CDR2 FYNNEI. The junction had 12 bases not matched to a gene; V was cut back by 5 bases and J by 4 bases. The CDR3 contains 16 residues. The CDR3 DNA reads TGTGCCAGCAGTTTGGCCGGGACAGTCGGACCAGATACGCAGTATTTT. This gives the protein CASSLAGTVGPDTQYF. The whole variable domain, remainder taken from reference TRBV2 and TRBJ2-3, is EPEVTQTPSHQVTQMGQEVILRCVPISNHLYFYWYRQILGQKVEFLVSFYNNEISEKSEIFDDQFSVERPDGSNFTLKIRSTKLEDSAMYFCASSLAGTVGPDTQYFGPGTRLTVL.

The chain is built from TRBV2 and TRBJ1-2, with 8 positions matching TRBD1. Germline CDR1 is SNHLY and CDR2 is FYNNEI. The CDR3 length is 14 residues. V lost 1 base, J lost 6 bases, and 4 bases stayed unmatched. CDR3 DNA sequence: TGTGCCAGCAGTGAAGGCGGGACAGGAGATGGCTACACCTTC. Encoded protein: CASSEGGTGDGYTF. Filled out from reference TRBV2 and TRBJ1-2, the complete variable domain reads EPEVTQTPSHQVTQMGQEVILRCVPISNHLYFYWYRQILGQKVEFLVSFYNNEISEKSEIFDDQFSVERPDGSNFTLKIRSTKLEDSAMYFCASSEGGTGDGYTFGSGTRLTVV.

The genes are TRBV7-2 and TRBJ2-5; TRBD2 aligns across 8 bases. Losses at the gene ends were 1 base for V and 5 bases for J; bases not matched to a gene: 9. Germline-derived CDR1 and CDR2 are SGHTA and FQGNSA. The CDR3 totals 16 residues. DNA for the CDR3: TGTGCCAGCAGCTTAGGCTCTAGCGGGCAAAAGGAGACCCAGTACTTC. Translation gives CASSLGSSGQKETQYF.

The chain joins TRBV9 to TRBJ1-2, with 9 bases aligning to TRBD1. The CDR3 has 15 residues. Germline V CDR1 and CDR2: SGDLS, YYNGEE. V lost 3 bases and J lost 4; bases outside the gene matches: 7. CDR3 residues: CASSAPGQGLYGYTF. The CDR3 DNA reads TGTGCCAGCAGCGCCCCGGGACAGGGACTCTATGGCTACACCTTC.

This clone has just one count. This sequence joins TRBV2 and TRBJ2-7; 8 bases agree with TRBD2. Germline CDR1 is SNHLY and CDR2 is FYNNEI. There are 17 residues in the CDR3. J was trimmed by 5 bases and V by 3 bases; bases with no gene match: 15. CDR3 DNA: TGTGCCAGCAGTGAGGGCTTGGTAGCGGGGATCACAAACGAGCAGTACTTC. Translating it yields CASSEGLVAGITNEQYF.

The count of this clone is one. As DNA, the CDR3 is TGTGCCAGCTCACTCGGGACAGGGGTTTACAATGAGCAGTTCTTC. This codes for CASSLGTGVYNEQFF. This chain connects TRBV18 to TRBJ2-1, with 10 bases lining up with TRBD1. CDR1 KGHSH and CDR2 LQKENI come from the germline V gene. The CDR3 totals 15 residues. The V gene end was trimmed by 4 bases and the J gene end by 4 bases; junction bases not matched to a gene: 4.

The rearrangement links TRBV27 to TRBJ2-1, with D possibly TRBD2 on 5 matching bases. The V end lost 4 bases, the J end lost 0 bases, and 7 bases lay between the germline ends. CDR1 is MNHEY, CDR2 SMNVEV, per germline (reference sequence). CDR3 length: 14 residues. CDR3 region: CASSYAGSYNEQFF. The CDR3 DNA reads TGTGCCAGCAGTTATGCGGGCTCCTACAATGAGCAGTTCTTC.

This chain joins TRBV2 and TRBJ2-3, with a weak D call TRBD1 (8 bases). CDR3 length: 13 amino acids. CDR1 and CDR2 from the germline V gene are SNHLY and FYNNEI. Trimming took off 7 bases at V and 6 bases at J, with 14 bases between the two ends. Written as DNA, the CDR3 is TGTGCCAGCAACGGACAGGGAGGGGATACGCAGTATTTT. This encodes CASNGQGGDTQYF. The full variable domain, its missing parts supplied by reference TRBV2 and TRBJ2-3, is EPEVTQTPSHQVTQMGQEVILRCVPISNHLYFYWYRQILGQKVEFLVSFYNNEISEKSEIFDDQFSVERPDGSNFTLKIRSTKLEDSAMYFCASNGQGGDTQYFGPGTRLTVL.

A single count supports this clone. The rearrangement links TRBV6-2 or TRBV6-3 to TRBJ1-2; tentative D call: TRBD1 (5 bases). Germline lookup yields CDR1 MNHEY and CDR2 SVGEGT. V was cut by 6 bases and J by 8 bases, with 22 bases left in between. This CDR3 contains 15 residues. The CDR3 region has the DNA TGTGCCAGCAGCCCCGCGCTCGGGGGTATGGGAGGCTACACCTTC. Its protein is CASSPALGGMGGYTF.

The chain joins TRBV7-6 to TRBJ2-1; the D gene is possibly TRBD1 (5 bases). In germline, CDR1 is SGHVS, CDR2 FNYEAQ. Trimming cost V 5 bases and J 8 bases, with 16 bases left between them. The length of the CDR3 is 14 residues. The CDR3 here is CASSPRQGFYEQFF. The CDR3 DNA reads TGTGCCAGCAGCCCACGGCAGGGTTTTTATGAGCAGTTCTTC.

This chain connects TRBV10-1 to TRBJ1-1; D may be TRBD1 (6 bases). The CDR3 is 16 residues long. The germline CDR1 and CDR2 sequences are WNHNN and SYGVQD (reference sequence). The ends were cut back, 5 bases at V and 0 bases at J, with 16 bases in the middle. CDR3 residues: CASSPRTGQLNTEAFF. The CDR3 DNA reads as TGCGCCAGCAGTCCCAGAACAGGACAGCTGAACACTGAAGCTTTCTTT.

This chain connects TRBV5-1 to TRBJ1-2; the D gene is possibly TRBD1 (6 bases). Germline V gene lookup returns CDR1 SGHRS and CDR2 YFSETQ. Trimming removed 3 bases from V and 8 bases from J, with 20 bases in between. The length of the CDR3 is 15 residues. The CDR3: CASSSLLTGPKGYTF. The CDR3 bases are TGCGCCAGCAGCTCCCTATTGACAGGACCGAAGGGCTACACCTTC.

The CDR3 spells CASSIGVSGNTIYF. The CDR3 DNA reads as TGCGCCAGCAGCATCGGGGTCTCTGGAAACACCATATATTTT. The J gene is TRBJ1-3, the V gene TRBV5-1; no clear D. V was shortened by 4 bases and J by 0 bases, with 8 bases between the two germline ends. In germline, CDR1 is SGHRS, CDR2 YFSETQ. The CDR3 is 14 residues long.